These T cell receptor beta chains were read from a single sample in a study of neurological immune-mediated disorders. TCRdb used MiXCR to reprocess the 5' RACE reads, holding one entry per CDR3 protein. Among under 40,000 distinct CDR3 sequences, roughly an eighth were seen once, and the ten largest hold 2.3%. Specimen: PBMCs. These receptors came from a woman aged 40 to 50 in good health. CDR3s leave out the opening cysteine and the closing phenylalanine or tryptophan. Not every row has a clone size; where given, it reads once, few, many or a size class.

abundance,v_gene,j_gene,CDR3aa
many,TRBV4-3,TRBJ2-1,ASSQGTSGNNEQF
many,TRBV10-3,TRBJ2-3,AIRPIGAGGADTQY
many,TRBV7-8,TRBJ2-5,ASSLLGAETQY
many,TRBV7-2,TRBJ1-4,ASSPVGLRGEKLF
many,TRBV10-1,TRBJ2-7,ASSESGGQYEQY
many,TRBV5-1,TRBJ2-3,ASSLTDRREDTQY
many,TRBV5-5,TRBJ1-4,ASSLTSTNEKLF
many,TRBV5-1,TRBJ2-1,ASSFSGLRNEQF
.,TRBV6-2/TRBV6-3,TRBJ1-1,ASSYGGGTEAF
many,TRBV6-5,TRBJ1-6,ASRGVNNSPLH
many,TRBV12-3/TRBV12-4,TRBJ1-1,ASMAGNTEAF
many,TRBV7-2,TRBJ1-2,ASSLAGANYGYT
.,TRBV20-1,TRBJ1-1,SARDPQVLDTEAF
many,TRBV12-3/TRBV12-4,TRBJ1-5,ASSLGSPNQPQH
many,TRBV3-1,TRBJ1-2,ASSQDLGQGYSMDGYT
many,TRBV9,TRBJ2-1,ASSLGGSSDYNEQF
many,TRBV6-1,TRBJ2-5,ASGLDSQETQY
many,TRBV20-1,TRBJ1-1,SARDAGQGNIEAF
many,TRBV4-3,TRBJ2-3,ASSQGLAGVSGGTDTQY
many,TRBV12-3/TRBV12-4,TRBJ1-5,ASSPLGQPQH
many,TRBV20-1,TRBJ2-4,SAPPAGPKNIQY
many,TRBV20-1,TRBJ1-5,SARDSAIPQH
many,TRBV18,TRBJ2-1,ASSPPLKLNNEQF
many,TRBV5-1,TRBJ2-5,ASSFLVQETQY
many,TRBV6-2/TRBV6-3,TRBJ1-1,ASSDSGEAF
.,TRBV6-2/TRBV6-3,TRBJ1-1,ASSYSGTVGTEAF
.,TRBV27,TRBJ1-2,ASSLNYRTGSNYGYT
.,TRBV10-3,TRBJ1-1,AISSREFNTEAF
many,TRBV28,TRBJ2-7,ASTPGGQGHEQY
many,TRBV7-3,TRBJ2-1,ASSLELNSYNEQF
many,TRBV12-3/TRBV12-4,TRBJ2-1,ASSGTSDNEQF
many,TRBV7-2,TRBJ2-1,ASSLGADYNEQF
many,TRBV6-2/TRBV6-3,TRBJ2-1,ASSPLAETEQF
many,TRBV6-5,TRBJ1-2,ASSPRGEHYGYT
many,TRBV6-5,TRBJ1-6,ASRLDRYNSPLH